The present TCR beta chain was sequenced within a study of PD-1 blockade in classical Hodgkin lymphoma. Findings and caveats of the study: Complete responders' diversity at baseline resembled that of newly diagnosed patients. Significant TCR diversity gains by C4D1 occurred in CD4+ but not CD8+ cells.

The table lists this clone with a few counts. Its cognate antigen is unknown. Data came from immunoSEQ multiplex PCR; TCRdb stores just in-frame clones and leaves some out. Found here are about 21,000 clones, about 73% of them singletons; the top ten hold less than 25%. The patients all showed relapse after autologous stem cell transplantation, while their brentuximab vedotin exposure varied. Best responses were complete response, partial response or progressive disease. Sequences were derived from peripheral blood mononuclear cells (PBMCs), sampled before the second cycle of nivolumab. This sequence was found in a human donor with classical Hodgkin lymphoma.

The DNA for the CDR3 is TGTGCCAGCAGGGCCCGTGGGAGAGATTACAATGAGCAGTTCTTC. Translated: CASRARGRDYNEQFF. V is TRBV5-6 and J is TRBJ2-1; possibly TRBD2 for D (5 bases). The CDR3 covers 15 residues. Trimming shortened V by 5 bases and J by 4 bases, and 16 bases separated the two germline ends. Per the germline V gene, CDR1 is SGHDT and CDR2 is YYEEEE.